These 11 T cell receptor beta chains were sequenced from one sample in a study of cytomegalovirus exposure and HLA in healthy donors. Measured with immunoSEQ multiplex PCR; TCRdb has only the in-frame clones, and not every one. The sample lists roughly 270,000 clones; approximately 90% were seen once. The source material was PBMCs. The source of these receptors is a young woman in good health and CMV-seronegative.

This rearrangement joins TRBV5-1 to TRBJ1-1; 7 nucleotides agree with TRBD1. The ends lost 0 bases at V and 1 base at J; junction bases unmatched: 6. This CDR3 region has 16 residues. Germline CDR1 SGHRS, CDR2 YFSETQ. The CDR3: CASSLAGGTTNTEAFF. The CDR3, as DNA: TGCGCCAGCAGCTTGGCAGGGGGAACGACGAACACTGAAGCTTTCTTT.

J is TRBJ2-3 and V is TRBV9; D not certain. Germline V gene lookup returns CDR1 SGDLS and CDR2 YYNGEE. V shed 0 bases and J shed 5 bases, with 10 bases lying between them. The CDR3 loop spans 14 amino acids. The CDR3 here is CASSVGPSGDTQYF. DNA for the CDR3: TGTGCCAGCAGCGTAGGCCCTTCCGGAGATACGCAGTATTTT.

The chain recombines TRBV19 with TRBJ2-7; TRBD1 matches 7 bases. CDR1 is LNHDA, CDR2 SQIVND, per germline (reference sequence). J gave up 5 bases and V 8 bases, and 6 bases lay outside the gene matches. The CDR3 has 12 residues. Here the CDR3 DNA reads TGTGCCAGTGGAACAGGGGTGAACGAGCAGTACTTC. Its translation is CASGTGVNEQYF.

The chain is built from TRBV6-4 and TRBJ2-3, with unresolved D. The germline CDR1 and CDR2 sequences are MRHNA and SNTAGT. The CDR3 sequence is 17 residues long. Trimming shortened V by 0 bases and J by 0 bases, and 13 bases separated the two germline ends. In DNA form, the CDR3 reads TGTGCCAGCAGTGACTCTAGCCTAAGCTCTAGCACAGATACGCAGTATTTT. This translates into CASSDSSLSSSTDTQYF.

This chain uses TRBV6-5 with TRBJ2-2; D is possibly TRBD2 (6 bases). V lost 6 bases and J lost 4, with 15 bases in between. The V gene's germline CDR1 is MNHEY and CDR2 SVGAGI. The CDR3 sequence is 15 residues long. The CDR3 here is CASREGPTGTGELFF. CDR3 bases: TGTGCCAGCAGGGAGGGACCCACCGGCACCGGGGAGCTGTTTTTT.

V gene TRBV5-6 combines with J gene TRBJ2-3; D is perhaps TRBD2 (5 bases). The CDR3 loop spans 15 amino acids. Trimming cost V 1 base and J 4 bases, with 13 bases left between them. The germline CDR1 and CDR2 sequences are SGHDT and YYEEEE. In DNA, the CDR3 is TGTGCCAGCAGCTTGATGTCTAGCTCGGCAGATACGCAGTATTTT. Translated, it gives CASSLMSSSADTQYF.

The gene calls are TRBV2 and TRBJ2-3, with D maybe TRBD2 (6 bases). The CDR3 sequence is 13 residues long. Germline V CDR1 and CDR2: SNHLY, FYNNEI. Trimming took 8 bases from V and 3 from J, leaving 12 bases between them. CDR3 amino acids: CASSRGITDTQYF. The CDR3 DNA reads TGTGCCAGCTCTCGCGGGATAACAGATACGCAGTATTTT.

CDR3 DNA: TGCGCCAGCAGTGAGGCCGGACAGAGCTCTGGAAACACCATATATTTT. Protein: CASSEAGQSSGNTIYF. The chain couples TRBV10-2 to TRBJ1-3; D perhaps matches TRBD1 (6 bases). The CDR3 spans 16 residues. The germline V gene has CDR1 WSHSY and CDR2 SAAADI. V lost 2 bases and J lost 0, with 11 bases in between.

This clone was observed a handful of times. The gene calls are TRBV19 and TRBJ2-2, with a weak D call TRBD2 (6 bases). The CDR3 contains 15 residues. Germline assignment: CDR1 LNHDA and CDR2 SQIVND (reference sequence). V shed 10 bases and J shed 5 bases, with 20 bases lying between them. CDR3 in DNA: TGTGCCACTAAAGAAGGAGGGAGCGGTACCGGGGAGCTGTTTTTT. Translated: CATKEGGSGTGELFF.

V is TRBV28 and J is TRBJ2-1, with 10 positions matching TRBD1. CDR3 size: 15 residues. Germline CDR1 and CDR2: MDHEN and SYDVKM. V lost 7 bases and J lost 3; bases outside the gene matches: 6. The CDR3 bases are TGTGCCAGCAACGAAGGGACAGGGGTCTACAATGAGCAGTTCTTC. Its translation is CASNEGTGVYNEQFF.

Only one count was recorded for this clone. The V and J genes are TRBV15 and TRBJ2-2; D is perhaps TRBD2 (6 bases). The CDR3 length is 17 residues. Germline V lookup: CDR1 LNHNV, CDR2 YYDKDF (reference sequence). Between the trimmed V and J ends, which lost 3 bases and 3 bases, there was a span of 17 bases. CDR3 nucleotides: TGTGCCACCAGCAGTCCAATTACTAGCAGCTACACCGGGGAGCTGTTTTTT. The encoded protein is CATSSPITSSYTGELFF.